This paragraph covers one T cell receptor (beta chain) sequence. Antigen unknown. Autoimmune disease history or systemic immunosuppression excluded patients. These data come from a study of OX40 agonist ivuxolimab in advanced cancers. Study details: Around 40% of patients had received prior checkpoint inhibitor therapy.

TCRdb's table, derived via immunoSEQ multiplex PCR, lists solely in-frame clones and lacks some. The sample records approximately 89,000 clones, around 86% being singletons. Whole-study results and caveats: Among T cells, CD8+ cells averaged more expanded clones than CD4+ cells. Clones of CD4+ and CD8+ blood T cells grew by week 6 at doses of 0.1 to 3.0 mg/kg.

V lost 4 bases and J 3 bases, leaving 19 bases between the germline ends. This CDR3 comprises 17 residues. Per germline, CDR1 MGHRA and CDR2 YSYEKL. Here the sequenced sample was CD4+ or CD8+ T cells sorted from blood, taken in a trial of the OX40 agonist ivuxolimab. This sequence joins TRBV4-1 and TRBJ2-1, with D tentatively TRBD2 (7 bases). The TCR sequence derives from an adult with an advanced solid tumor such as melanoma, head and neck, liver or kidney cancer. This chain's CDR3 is CASSPGILGGVYNEQFF. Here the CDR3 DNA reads TGCGCCAGCAGCCCCGGGATATTAGGGGGGGTCTACAATGAGCAGTTCTTC.